The present T cell receptor beta chain was sequenced within a study of Graves' ophthalmopathy and Graves' hyperthyroidism. The study's findings and limits: With a specificity of about 73% and a sensitivity of about 71%, the model predicted ophthalmopathy progression. A 13-signature model separated ophthalmopathy from stable hyperthyroidism, reaching around 88% sensitivity and less than 82% specificity cross-validated.

This clonotype was seen repeatedly, ten times or more. Its antigen is not identified. Calling hyperthyroidism stable required that no ophthalmopathy show up within 18 months of follow-up. PBMCs were isolated from an approximately 10 ml sample of fresh peripheral blood. Amplification of TCR beta CDR3 regions used RNA transcripts. HTBI-primed first-round RT-PCR preceded second-round multiplex PCR. TCRdb processed the multiplex PCR reads anew with MiXCR; each CDR3 protein has one entry. The data contain hundreds of thousands of distinct CDR3 sequences, roughly 21% of them seen just once; the ten biggest clones take up roughly 3%. The CDR3 runs 13 residues. Between the trimmed V and J ends, which lost 3 bases and 3 bases, there was a span of 5 bases.

The sample was peripheral blood. This chain links TRBV12-3 or TRBV12-4 with TRBJ2-2; D unresolved. The clonotype was recovered from a woman aged 18 to 35 with stable Graves' hyperthyroidism. This CDR3 is CASSLFDTGELFF. Here the CDR3 DNA reads TGTGCCAGCAGTTTGTTCGACACCGGGGAGCTGTTTTTT.